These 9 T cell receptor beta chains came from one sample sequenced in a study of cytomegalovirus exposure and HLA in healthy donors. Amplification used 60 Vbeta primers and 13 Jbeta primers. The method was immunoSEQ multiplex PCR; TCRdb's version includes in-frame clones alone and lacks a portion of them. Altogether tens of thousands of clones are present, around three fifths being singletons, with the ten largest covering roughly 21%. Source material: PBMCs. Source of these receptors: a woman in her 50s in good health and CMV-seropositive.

The CDR3 is CASSRELNYGYTF. CDR3 bases: TGCGCCAGCAGCCGTGAACTAAACTATGGCTACACCTTC. This rearrangement joins TRBV4-3 to TRBJ1-2; D not resolved. The germline gives CDR1 LGHNA, CDR2 YSLEER. The CDR3 sequence is 13 residues long. V was cut by 4 bases and J by 2 bases, with 8 bases left in between.

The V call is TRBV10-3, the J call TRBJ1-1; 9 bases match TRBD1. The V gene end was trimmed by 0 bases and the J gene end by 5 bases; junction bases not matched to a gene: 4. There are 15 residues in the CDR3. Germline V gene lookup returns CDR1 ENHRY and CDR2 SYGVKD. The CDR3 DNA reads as TGTGCCATCAGTGAGTCGGACAGGGGAAGTACTGAAGCTTTCTTT. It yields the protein CAISESDRGSTEAFF.

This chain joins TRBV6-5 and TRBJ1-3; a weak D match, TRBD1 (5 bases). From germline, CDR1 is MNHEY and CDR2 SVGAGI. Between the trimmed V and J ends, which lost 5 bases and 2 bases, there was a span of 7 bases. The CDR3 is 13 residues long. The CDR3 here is CASSRGPGNTIYF. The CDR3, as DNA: TGTGCCAGCAGTAGGGGTCCTGGAAACACCATATATTTT.

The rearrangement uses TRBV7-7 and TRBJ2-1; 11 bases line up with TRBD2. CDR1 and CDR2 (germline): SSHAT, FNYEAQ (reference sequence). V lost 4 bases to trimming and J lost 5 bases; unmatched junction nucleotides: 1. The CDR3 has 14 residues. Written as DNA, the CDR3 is TGTGCCAGCAGCTCTAGCGGGGGGAACAATGAGCAGTTCTTC. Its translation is CASSSSGGNNEQFF.

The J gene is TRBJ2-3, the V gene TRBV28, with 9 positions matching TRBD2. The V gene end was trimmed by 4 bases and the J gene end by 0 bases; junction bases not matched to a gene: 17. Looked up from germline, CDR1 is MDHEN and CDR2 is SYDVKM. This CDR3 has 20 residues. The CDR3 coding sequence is TGTGCCAGCAGTTCCCTCTTGAAGGGGCGGGGGGGAGTCAGCACAGATACGCAGTATTTT. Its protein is CASSSLLKGRGGVSTDTQYF.

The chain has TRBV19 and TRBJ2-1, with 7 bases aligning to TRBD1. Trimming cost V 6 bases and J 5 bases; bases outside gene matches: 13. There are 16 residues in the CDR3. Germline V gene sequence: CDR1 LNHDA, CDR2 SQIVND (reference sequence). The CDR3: CASSRQGVGQNNEQFF. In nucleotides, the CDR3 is TGTGCCAGTAGCCGACAGGGAGTAGGACAGAACAATGAGCAGTTCTTC.

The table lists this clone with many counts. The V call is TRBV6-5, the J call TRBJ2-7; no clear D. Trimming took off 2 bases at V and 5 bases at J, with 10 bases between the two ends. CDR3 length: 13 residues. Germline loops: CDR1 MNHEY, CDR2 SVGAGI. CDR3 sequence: CASSYAPGDEQYF. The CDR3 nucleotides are TGTGCCAGCAGTTACGCCCCTGGAGACGAGCAGTACTTC.

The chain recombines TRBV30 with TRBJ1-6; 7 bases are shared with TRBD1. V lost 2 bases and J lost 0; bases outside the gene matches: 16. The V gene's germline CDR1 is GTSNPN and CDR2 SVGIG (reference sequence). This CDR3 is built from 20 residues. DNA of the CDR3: TGTGCCTGGAGTCCCGGGACAGTTTCACTAACTAGCTCCTATAATTCACCCCTCCACTTT. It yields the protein CAWSPGTVSLTSSYNSPLHF. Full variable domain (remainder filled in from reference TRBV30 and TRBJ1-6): SQTIHQWPATLVQPVGSPLSLECTVEGTSNPNLYWYRQAAGRGLQLLFYSVGIGQISSEVPQNLSASRPQDRQFILSSKKLLLSDSGFYLCAWSPGTVSLTSSYNSPLHFGNGTRLTVT.

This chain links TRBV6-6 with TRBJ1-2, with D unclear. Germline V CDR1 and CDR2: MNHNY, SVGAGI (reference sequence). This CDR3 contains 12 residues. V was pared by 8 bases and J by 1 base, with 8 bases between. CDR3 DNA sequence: TGTGCCAGCTCCAGGATTAACTATGGCTACACCTTC. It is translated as CASSRINYGYTF.